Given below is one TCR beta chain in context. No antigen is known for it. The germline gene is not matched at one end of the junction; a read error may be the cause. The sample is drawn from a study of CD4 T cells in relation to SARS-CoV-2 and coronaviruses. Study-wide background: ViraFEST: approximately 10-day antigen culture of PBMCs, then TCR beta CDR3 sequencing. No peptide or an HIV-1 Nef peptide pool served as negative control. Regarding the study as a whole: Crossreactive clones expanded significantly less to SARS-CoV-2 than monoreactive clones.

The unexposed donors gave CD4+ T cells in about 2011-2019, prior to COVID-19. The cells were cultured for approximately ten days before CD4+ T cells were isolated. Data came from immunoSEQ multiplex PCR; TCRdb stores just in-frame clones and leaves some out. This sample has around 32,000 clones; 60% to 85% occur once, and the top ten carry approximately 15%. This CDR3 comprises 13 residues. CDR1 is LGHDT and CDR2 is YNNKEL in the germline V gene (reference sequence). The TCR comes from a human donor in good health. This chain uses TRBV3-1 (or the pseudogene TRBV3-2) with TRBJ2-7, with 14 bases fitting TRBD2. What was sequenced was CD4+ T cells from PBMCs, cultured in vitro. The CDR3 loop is CASSLRTSGRSHF. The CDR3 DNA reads TGTGCCAGCAGCCTAAGGACTAGCGGGAGGTCGCACTTC.